Listed below are T cell receptor beta chains from one sample, sequenced in a study of shared clonotypes between healthy human individuals. Repertoires were generated with immunoSEQ multiplex PCR, while TCRdb's copy carries only in-frame clones and drops some. Of about 1,500,000 clones in the sample, around 97% were seen once. Sequences were obtained from naive CD4+ T cells sorted from blood. The origin of the receptors is a man aged 25 to 40 in good health. CDR3s include the opening cysteine and the closing phenylalanine or tryptophan. D genes are given only for firm matches. Clone size is shown for a subset of rows, as once, few, many or a class of expanded clone.

j_gene | abundance | v_gene | d_gene | CDR3aa | CDR3nt
TRBJ1-2 | once | TRBV5-5 | . | CASSPPGGYGYTF | TGTGCCAGCAGCCCCCCGGGGGGCTATGGCTACACCTTC
TRBJ1-1 | . | TRBV7-2 | . | CASSSRVNTEAFF | TGTGCCAGCAGCTCCAGGGTGAACACTGAAGCTTTCTTT
TRBJ2-1 | . | TRBV7-9 | . | CASGHTMGNEQFF | TGTGCCAGCGGACACACGATGGGGAATGAGCAGTTCTTC
TRBJ2-7 | . | TRBV6-6 | TRBD2 | CASSPPSGSLTYEQYF | TGTGCCAGCAGCCCCCCTAGCGGGAGTTTAACCTACGAGCAGTACTTC
TRBJ2-7 | . | TRBV7-3 | . | CASSPGTQYEQYF | TGTGCCAGCAGCCCCGGGACACAGTACGAGCAGTACTTC
TRBJ2-7 | . | TRBV6-6 | . | CASGYRVHEQYF | TGTGCCAGCGGGTACAGGGTACACGAGCAGTACTTC
TRBJ1-4 | . | TRBV10-3 | . | CAISEAGFNEKLFF | TGTGCCATCAGTGAGGCGGGGTTTAATGAAAAACTGTTTTTT
TRBJ2-3 | . | TRBV9 | TRBD2 | CASSVVGSGSTDTQYF | TGTGCCAGCAGCGTAGTAGGTAGCGGGAGTACAGATACGCAGTATTTT
TRBJ2-7 | . | TRBV14 | . | CASSEIGGVEQYF | TGTGCCAGCAGCGAAATAGGGGGGGTTGAGCAGTACTTC
TRBJ1-3 | . | TRBV7-2 | . | CASALGGSTGNTIYF | TGTGCCAGCGCACTGGGGGGAAGCACTGGAAACACCATATATTTT
TRBJ2-7 | . | TRBV6-1 | . | CASSEARGYEQYF | TGTGCCAGCAGTGAGGCCAGGGGCTACGAGCAGTACTTC
TRBJ1-1 | . | TRBV5-1 | . | CASSLGHSTIEAFF | TGCGCCAGCAGCTTGGGGCACAGCACGATTGAAGCTTTCTTT
TRBJ1-1 | . | TRBV28 | . | CASSSATPEAFF | TGTGCCAGCAGTTCAGCGACTCCCGAAGCTTTCTTT
TRBJ2-1 | once | TRBV25-1 | . | CASGGRYSNEQFF | TGTGCCAGCGGGGGGAGGTATAGCAATGAGCAGTTCTTC
TRBJ1-4 | . | TRBV5-1 | . | CASSLGSVSNEKLFF | TGCGCCAGCAGCTTGGGATCAGTTAGCAATGAAAAACTGTTTTTT
TRBJ1-3 | . | TRBV4-1 | . | CASSREVAGNTIYF | TGCGCCAGCAGCCGAGAGGTAGCTGGAAACACCATATATTTT
TRBJ2-1 | once | TRBV11-2 | . | CASSLGLEGDEQFF | TGTGCCAGCAGCTTAGGGTTAGAGGGCGATGAGCAGTTCTTC
TRBJ2-2 | . | TRBV27 | . | CASSSTRVRTGELFF | TGTGCCAGCAGCTCCACCAGAGTTCGCACCGGGGAGCTGTTTTTT
TRBJ1-4 | . | TRBV14 | . | CASSQDRTRGREEKLFF | TGTGCCAGCAGCCAAGATCGAACCCGGGGGCGCGAGGAAAAACTGTTTTTT
TRBJ2-5 | . | TRBV2 | . | CASNSGETQYF | TGTGCCAGCAACAGTGGGGAGACCCAGTACTTC
TRBJ2-5 | . | TRBV5-1 | TRBD2 | CASSARTSGSGETQYF | TGCGCCAGCAGCGCAAGGACTAGCGGGAGCGGGGAGACCCAGTACTTC
TRBJ2-7 | once | TRBV13 | . | CASSLYNGEQYF | TGTGCCAGCAGCTTGTATAACGGCGAGCAGTACTTC
TRBJ2-1 | . | TRBV7-8 | TRBD2 | CASSRSGRAVYNEQFF | TGTGCCAGCAGCCGTAGCGGGAGGGCCGTTTACAATGAGCAGTTCTTC
TRBJ2-1 | . | TRBV4-3 | TRBD2 | CASSQGSGLAGGGEQFF | TGCGCCAGCAGCCAAGGATCCGGACTAGCGGGAGGGGGTGAGCAGTTCTTC
TRBJ2-7 | . | TRBV19 | . | CASSMGGGKYYEQYF | TGTGCCAGTAGTATGGGAGGGGGGAAGTACTACGAGCAGTACTTC
TRBJ1-3 | . | TRBV11-3 | TRBD1 | CASSPGQGAGNTIYF | TGTGCCAGCAGCCCGGGACAGGGGGCGGGAAACACCATATATTTT
TRBJ2-7 | . | TRBV18 | TRBD1 | CASSQTGTPPYEQYF | TGTGCCAGCTCACAGACAGGGACCCCGCCCTACGAGCAGTACTTC
TRBJ2-7 | . | TRBV28 | . | CASSPLREQYF | TGTGCCAGCAGCCCCCTCCGGGAGCAGTACTTC
TRBJ2-3 | . | TRBV5-1 | . | CASSLSFGTSLDTQYF | TGCGCCAGCAGCTTGTCCTTCGGGACTTCGCTCGATACGCAGTATTTT
TRBJ2-7 | . | TRBV7-9 | . | CASSFREYAQYF | TGTGCCAGCAGCTTTAGGGAGTACGCGCAGTACTTC
TRBJ2-1 | . | TRBV11-3 | . | CASSSSSYNEQFF | TGTGCCAGCAGCTCCAGTTCCTACAATGAGCAGTTCTTC
TRBJ2-4 | once | TRBV4-1 | TRBD2 | CASSQGLASAKNIQYF | TGCGCCAGCAGCCAAGGACTAGCCTCAGCCAAAAACATTCAGTACTTC
TRBJ2-7 | . | TRBV20-1 | . | CSAPGYEQYF | TGCAGCGCGCCGGGCTACGAGCAGTACTTC